This T cell receptor beta chain stems from a study of blood T cell repertoires in COVID-19 (dated by TCRdb to 2018 to 2020). Regarding the complete study: The collaborator samples originated in the United States, Italy and Spain and spanned the acute and convalescent phases of COVID-19. A de-identified subject ID, COVID-19 status, age in years and sex were almost always included in the sample metadata. The material from the prospective study consisted of cDNA or gDNA derived from T cells, B-cell-depleted T cells, or PBMCs. The samples were drawn from the first 160 participants of the ongoing ImmuneRACE study and from more than 1,000 subjects provided by 6 global collaborators. A freely available public database, intended as a resource for researchers studying the immune response to SARS-CoV-2, is where the repertoires were released. Where HLA class I and class II types were available, the types were taken from metadata supplied by the sample provider, not from assay-based typing. The dataset comprised deeply sampled blood TCRbeta repertoires from subjects exposed to, actively infected with, or recovered from COVID-19. Study-wide findings and limitations: Clinical and demographic metadata were provided uncurated, with the amount varying by source and participant.

The sample holds a few counts of this clone. Its antigen has not been determined. Base qualities were left out, and no much larger clone turns up one base away. V is clipped by 5 bases and J by 1 base, and the sequence between their germline boundaries is 5 bases long. From cysteine to phenylalanine, the CDR3 is 12 amino acids long. Left in the record is the CDR3 DNA by itself, 36 bases read in frame from the first base. Participants in the prospective study were aged about 18 to 95 years, lived in under 30 United States geographic areas, and enrolled through a virtual design. To assign participants to cohorts, the prospective study relied on clinical history that participants themselves reported in a screening survey and a study questionnaire. Mobile phlebotomists in the prospective study collected whole blood, serum and a nasopharyngeal or oropharyngeal swab from every participant. Additional blood draws and questionnaires over an approximately 2-month period could optionally be provided by prospective study participants. Blood samples from the prospective study were shipped frozen or at room temperature prior to DNA extraction.

TCRbeta CDR3 regions were amplified from genomic DNA by means of the immunoSEQ Assay, a bias-controlled multiplex PCR. In the authors' own workflow: Within the assay, amplification of reference gene primers was used to estimate how many nucleated cells each sample contained. To quantify the absolute abundance of each unique TCRbeta CDR3 rearrangement, sequence reads were collapsed and filtered. Productive Simpson clonality was computed per sample as the square root of Simpson's diversity index over productive rearrangements. TCRdb retrieved this table from immuneACCESS and kept in-frame rearrangements only. Not all clones are present; in checked studies, unresolved V genes account for under half, and no reason is known for the remainder. V and J calls and clone size come straight from that table; D and trimming were deduced from the DNA. This sample holds 240,000 or so clones; approximately 86% were observed only once. Less than 4% of the sample is held by the ten biggest clonotypes.

Sequencing input: PBMCs or T cells enriched from blood (not recorded which). Here the chain combines TRBV12-3 or TRBV12-4 and TRBJ1-1; a confident D gene designation cannot be given. The clonotype originates from a middle-aged woman with acute COVID-19. The DNA is TGTGCCAGCAGTACATCGAACACTGAAGCTTTCTTT. It encodes CASSTSNTEAFF.